This entry concerns a single T cell receptor beta chain. Germline V gene data show CDR1 as MNHEY and CDR2 as SVGAGI. This CDR3 has 14 amino acids. V dropped 6 bases and J dropped 7 bases, with 16 bases sitting between them. This record comes from a study of cytomegalovirus exposure and HLA in healthy donors. Libraries were prepared by immunoSEQ multiplex PCR; TCRdb keeps only in-frame clonotypes and omits some of them. Here the sample spans about 250,000 clones, 87% being singletons. The TCR originated in a man between 18 and 35 years old in good health and CMV-seronegative. Sample: PBMCs. V usage is TRBV6-5 and J usage is TRBJ2-1, with D possibly being TRBD2 (6 bases). CDR3 loop: CASSHGRPGNEQFF. For the CDR3, the DNA is TGTGCCAGCAGCCACGGGAGACCCGGGAATGAGCAGTTCTTC.